Listed here is a single TCR beta chain. The antigen is undetermined. This specimen belongs to a study of T cell repertoires in cytomegalovirus infection. Findings and caveats of the study: The cumulative frequency of public TCR beta families identified carriers of CMV plus the relevant HLA. There were HLA-C-restricted CMV-specific TCR beta clonotypes dominating the ex vivo response.

V was pared by 4 bases and J by 4 bases, with 15 bases between. In germline, CDR1 is SGDLS, CDR2 YYNGEE. This CDR3 region has 15 residues. MiXCR was run by TCRdb on the reads, yielding one entry per CDR3 protein. Found here are 700,000 to 900,000 distinct CDR3 sequences, about 28% of them singletons; the top ten hold around 13%. The sequencing used cultured CD8+ T cells from PBMCs, collected from culture after CMV antigen stimulation. This TCR was recovered from a human donor in good health (CMV status not recorded). Some clones in this sample may be carry-over from other donors' samples. The gene calls are TRBV9 and TRBJ2-1; possible D gene TRBD1, 6 bases. The CDR3 DNA reads TGTGCCAGCAGCTTAGCCGGGACAAATTACAATGAGCAGTTCTTC. The encoded protein is CASSLAGTNYNEQFF.